The clone carrying this T cell receptor beta chain was seen repeatedly, ten times or more. As yet, its antigen is unknown. This entry comes from a study of T cells after yellow fever vaccination. Study observations and caveats: The booster response re-showed most primary clones: approximately 95% CD4, over 80% CD8.

TCR cDNA, made by 5'RACE template switching, carried an added universal primer site and UMIs. In TCRdb, the 5' RACE reads were re-called with MiXCR into one record per CDR3 protein. The table includes a few hundred thousand distinct CDR3 sequences, 3.6% detected once. The clonotype was recovered from a man younger than 35 who received the YFV17D yellow fever vaccine. Sample: PBMCs, taken on the day of the yellow fever booster vaccination.

CDR3 DNA: TGTGCCAGCTCCCTGGACAGGGAACGGACCCAGTACTTC. This codes for CASSLDRERTQYF. This rearrangement joins TRBV18 to TRBJ2-5, with 8 bases lining up with TRBD1. The V and J ends lost 6 bases and 7 bases, in that order; junction bases with no gene match: 7. Per germline, CDR1 KGHSH and CDR2 LQKENI. This CDR3 region has 13 residues.